A selection of T cell receptor beta chains follows, all from one sample in a study of blood T cells in healthy people across ages. From the 5' RACE reads, TCRdb called clonotypes with MiXCR, one entry per CDR3 protein. The data contain approximately 580,000 distinct CDR3 sequences, 20% to 30% of them singletons. The same sample was also used in a study of T cells of mothers and their children.

The source material was blood. These receptors came from a boy between 10 and 17 years old in good health. The CDR3 runs from the conserved cysteine through the conserved F or W. The order of the fields is D gene, clone size, V gene, J gene, CDR3 protein, CDR3 DNA. A D gene is named only where the DNA matches it firmly. Size is stated for part of the rows, as once, few or many counts, or as a class when the clone is expanded.

D gene: .
clone size: .
V gene: TRBV5-1
J gene: TRBJ2-5
CDR3 protein: CASSLEGSPVQETQYF
CDR3 DNA: TGCGCCAGCAGCTTGGAGGGTAGCCCGGTCCAAGAGACCCAGTACTTC

D gene: TRBD1
clone size: .
V gene: TRBV20-1
J gene: TRBJ1-2
CDR3 protein: CSAGGGLFRGYGYTF
CDR3 DNA: TGCAGTGCGGGAGGGGGCCTGTTTCGCGGCTATGGCTACACCTTC

D gene: .
clone size: .
V gene: TRBV6-6
J gene: TRBJ2-7
CDR3 protein: CASSTRAYEQYF
CDR3 DNA: TGTGCCAGCAGTACCAGAGCCTACGAGCAGTACTTC

D gene: TRBD1
clone size: .
V gene: TRBV7-2
J gene: TRBJ1-5
CDR3 protein: CASSLNVRQGGNQPQHF
CDR3 DNA: TGTGCCAGCAGCTTAAACGTGAGACAGGGGGGGAATCAGCCCCAGCATTTT

D gene: .
clone size: few
V gene: TRBV11-2
J gene: TRBJ1-1
CDR3 protein: CASTQGQGNHGNTEAFF
CDR3 DNA: TGTGCCAGCACCCAGGGCCAGGGGAATCATGGGAACACTGAAGCTTTCTTT

D gene: .
clone size: once
V gene: TRBV20-1
J gene: TRBJ1-1
CDR3 protein: CSALHGVGNTEAFF
CDR3 DNA: TGCAGTGCTCTTCACGGGGTGGGGAACACTGAAGCTTTCTTT

D gene: .
clone size: few
V gene: TRBV16
J gene: TRBJ2-7
CDR3 protein: CASSLFWRGRHEQYF
CDR3 DNA: TGTGCCAGCAGCCTTTTTTGGAGGGGGCGTCACGAGCAGTACTTC

D gene: TRBD1
clone size: many
V gene: TRBV29-1
J gene: TRBJ2-7
CDR3 protein: CSVAGTVTNYEQYF
CDR3 DNA: TGCAGCGTGGCCGGGACAGTAACCAACTACGAGCAGTACTTC

D gene: .
clone size: .
V gene: TRBV10-2
J gene: TRBJ2-4
CDR3 protein: CASSESRGAGNIQYF
CDR3 DNA: TGCGCCAGCAGTGAGTCTAGAGGGGCTGGAAACATTCAGTACTTC

D gene: .
clone size: few
V gene: TRBV7-6
J gene: TRBJ1-5
CDR3 protein: CASSLSANQPQHF
CDR3 DNA: TGTGCCAGCAGCTTGAGTGCCAATCAGCCCCAGCATTTT

D gene: .
clone size: .
V gene: TRBV27
J gene: TRBJ1-3
CDR3 protein: CASSIRAAGGNTIYF
CDR3 DNA: TGTGCCAGCAGTATAAGGGCGGCGGGGGGAAACACCATATATTTT

D gene: TRBD2
clone size: few
V gene: TRBV6-1
J gene: TRBJ2-1
CDR3 protein: CASSGLAGAQTNEQFF
CDR3 DNA: TGTGCCAGCAGTGGTCTAGCGGGAGCCCAAACCAATGAGCAGTTCTTC

D gene: .
clone size: .
V gene: TRBV15
J gene: TRBJ1-2
CDR3 protein: CATSRRQAYGYTF
CDR3 DNA: TGTGCCACCAGCAGGCGACAGGCCTATGGCTACACCTTC

D gene: TRBD1
clone size: .
V gene: TRBV29-1
J gene: TRBJ1-1
CDR3 protein: CSAKTGDTEAFF
CDR3 DNA: TGCAGCGCTAAGACAGGGGACACTGAAGCTTTCTTT

D gene: .
clone size: .
V gene: TRBV7-2
J gene: TRBJ2-5
CDR3 protein: CASSQLGVTQCF
CDR3 DNA: TGTGCCAGCAGCCAACTAGGCGTGACCCAGTGCTTC

D gene: .
clone size: .
V gene: TRBV20-1
J gene: TRBJ1-4
CDR3 protein: CSARRPGPINEKLFF
CDR3 DNA: TGCAGTGCTAGAAGACCAGGTCCAATTAATGAAAAACTGTTTTTT

D gene: TRBD1
clone size: few
V gene: TRBV12-3/TRBV12-4
J gene: TRBJ1-2
CDR3 protein: CASTMTGVYGYTF
CDR3 DNA: TGTGCCAGCACCATGACAGGGGTCTATGGCTACACCTTC